Following are 9 T cell receptor beta chains from one sample sequenced in a study of blood T cell repertoires in COVID-19. Clones were read by immunoSEQ multiplex PCR, and TCRdb kept only the in-frame ones, dropping some. Seen here are some 350,000 clones, 75% to 90% observed once, and the top ten hold 5%. The sample consisted of PBMCs or T cells enriched from blood (not recorded which). These receptors all stem from a man aged 25 to 40 who had recovered from COVID-19.

The chain has TRBV28 and TRBJ2-7, with 8 positions matching TRBD1. J gave up 7 bases and V 6 bases, and 11 bases lay outside the gene matches. This CDR3 spans 14 amino acids. CDR1 and CDR2 (germline): MDHEN, SYDVKM. CDR3 loop: CASRPGDRSREQYF. Written as DNA, the CDR3 is TGTGCCAGCAGACCAGGGGACAGGTCCAGGGAGCAGTACTTC.

The chain carries TRBV28 and TRBJ1-5; 7 nucleotides align to TRBD1. The CDR3 extends over 16 amino acids. Germline-derived CDR1 and CDR2 are MDHEN and SYDVKM. J was trimmed by 5 bases and V by 6 bases; bases with no gene match: 13. The CDR3 loop reads CASSLRDSRTYQPQHF. The CDR3 nucleotides are TGTGCCAGCAGCCTACGGGACAGTAGAACCTATCAGCCCCAGCATTTT.

The genes are TRBV6-5 and TRBJ1-1, with TRBD1 matching over 7 bases. Germline V gene lookup returns CDR1 MNHEY and CDR2 SVGAGI. J lost 3 bases, V lost 5 bases, and 3 bases had no gene match. The CDR3 is 13 amino acids. CDR3 coding DNA: TGTGCCAGCAGTCGACAGGGACACACTGAAGCTTTCTTT. As protein: CASSRQGHTEAFF.

The gene calls are TRBV14 and TRBJ1-4; 7 bases are shared with TRBD1. The ends lost 2 bases at V and 4 bases at J; junction bases unmatched: 7. The germline gives CDR1 SGHDN, CDR2 FVKESK. This CDR3 region has 16 residues. The CDR3 bases are TGTGCCAGCAGCCAATCTCGGGACAGCTTTAATGAAAAACTGTTTTTT. It encodes CASSQSRDSFNEKLFF.

V gene TRBV5-6 combines with J gene TRBJ2-7; 8 positions agree with TRBD1. This CDR3 has 14 residues. Looked up from germline, CDR1 is SGHDT and CDR2 is YYEEEE. Losses at the gene ends were 6 bases for V and 3 bases for J; bases not matched to a gene: 8. Here the CDR3 DNA reads TGTGCCAGCACACCGGGGACAGGAGTCTACGAGCAGTACTTC. Its protein is CASTPGTGVYEQYF.

The genes are TRBV5-5 and TRBJ2-1; TRBD2 agrees at 13 bases. The CDR3 spans 14 residues. The V gene end was trimmed by 4 bases and the J gene end by 9 bases; junction bases not matched to a gene: 4. Germline V lookup: CDR1 SGHKS, CDR2 YYEKEE (reference sequence). The CDR3 nucleotides read TGTGCCAGCAGCCAGGGACTAGCGGGGCCTGAGCAGTTCTTC. Amino acid sequence: CASSQGLAGPEQFF.

The chain has TRBV12-3 or TRBV12-4 and TRBJ1-4, with 7 bases matching TRBD1. V lost 7 bases to trimming and J lost 12 bases; unmatched junction nucleotides: 11. There are 13 residues in the CDR3. The CDR3 nucleotides are TGTGCCAGCACCCTAGGGGCAGGGGGTGAACTGTTTTTT. Translation: CASTLGAGGELFF.

This clone was seen just once. Here the CDR3 DNA reads TGTGCCAGCTCACCTGACAGGGGCAGCTCACCCCTCCACTTT. Encoded protein: CASSPDRGSSPLHF. This chain uses TRBV18 with TRBJ1-6; the match to TRBD1 covers 8 bases. After removal of 3 bases from V and 10 bases from J, the junction contained 5 bases not matched to a gene. The germline V gene has CDR1 KGHSH and CDR2 LQKENI. This CDR3 is built from 14 residues.

This chain joins TRBV30 and TRBJ1-2, with 7 bases matching TRBD1. CDR3 length equals 15 residues. Germline V gives CDR1 GTSNPN, CDR2 SVGIG (reference sequence). Trimming took 5 bases from V and 4 from J; bases not matched to a gene: 13. As DNA, the CDR3 is TGTGCCTGGGCTAAAAGGCAAGGGGGCGTCTATGGCTACACCTTC. It is translated as CAWAKRQGGVYGYTF. The variable domain in full, with the rest retrieved from reference TRBV30 and TRBJ1-2, is SQTIHQWPATLVQPVGSPLSLECTVEGTSNPNLYWYRQAAGRGLQLLFYSVGIGQISSEVPQNLSASRPQDRQFILSSKKLLLSDSGFYLCAWAKRQGGVYGYTFGSGTRLTVV.